The 20 T cell receptor beta chains given below trace back to one sample, sequenced in a study of Ad26.COV2.S vaccination and SARS-CoV-2 variants. The treatment denotes: around 19 received Ad26.COV2.S at low or high dose, single or two shots; roughly five received placebo; per-sample allocation not given. Specimen acquisition occurred on day 63 following the initial vaccine or placebo injection. Profiled with immunoSEQ multiplex PCR; TCRdb holds only in-frame clones, not every one. The sample holds about 320,000 clones, about 86% seen once. Sequencing used peripheral blood, obtained in a trial of Ad26.COV2.S vaccine versus placebo. The source is a person between 18 and 65 years old who received the Ad26.COV2.S COVID-19 vaccine or a placebo.

The V and J genes are TRBV27 and TRBJ2-3; D is ambiguous. CDR3 length: 16 residues. V was trimmed by 2 bases and J by 2 bases, leaving 14 bases between them. Looked up from germline, CDR1 is MNHEY and CDR2 is SMNVEV (reference sequence). CDR3 in DNA: TGTGCCAGCAGTTTACAAGCCCTCCGAAACACAGATACGCAGTATTTT. Translated, it gives CASSLQALRNTDTQYF.

The V gene is TRBV29-1, the J gene TRBJ1-4, with D unclear. This CDR3 region has 12 residues. The germline V gene has CDR1 SQVTM and CDR2 ANQGSEA. Trimming removed 5 bases at V and 7 bases at J, with 11 bases between. The CDR3 sequence is CSVYGRTEKLFF. CDR3 nucleotides: TGCAGCGTTTATGGGAGGACTGAAAAACTGTTTTTT.

The chain carries TRBV4-3 and TRBJ1-2; D is uncertain. CDR1 is LGHNA, CDR2 YSLEER, per germline. This CDR3 region has 15 residues. V lost 1 base and J lost 0, with 9 bases in between. The CDR3 DNA follows: TGCGCCAGCAGCCAAGTCCACGATTCTAACTATGGCTACACCTTC. As protein: CASSQVHDSNYGYTF.

This clone was recorded only once. The chain recombines TRBV7-2 with TRBJ2-7, with TRBD2 as a possible D gene (5 bases). CDR3 length: 13 amino acids. The V end was cut by 4 bases, the J end by 2 bases, with 9 bases between. Germline-derived CDR1 and CDR2 are SGHTA and FQGNSA. The CDR3 region has the DNA TGTGCCAGCAGCTACGGGAAAACCTACGAGCAGTACTTC. Translation: CASSYGKTYEQYF.

The V and J genes are TRBV21-1 and TRBJ2-7; the D segment call TRBD1 is taken from the table without a DNA check. TRBV21-1 is a recognized pseudogene. The CDR3 loop spans 13 amino acids. The CDR3: CASSLDRGYEQYF. The CDR3 bases are TGTGCCAGCAGTCTGGACAGGGGCTACGAGCAGTACTTC.

The chain recombines TRBV20-1 with TRBJ1-5, with TRBD1 identical over 7 bases. The CDR3 consists of 14 residues. Germline V gene sequence: CDR1 DFQATT, CDR2 SNEGSKA (reference sequence). Trimming removed 3 bases from V and 6 bases from J; junction bases left unmatched: 8. DNA of the CDR3: TGCAGTGCTAGTCGGAGGGGGCTAGGTCAGCCCCAGCATTTT. Encoded protein: CSASRRGLGQPQHF.

The chain employs TRBV18 and TRBJ2-1; 10 bases are a match to TRBD2. The CDR3 runs 16 residues. Germline V gene lookup returns CDR1 KGHSH and CDR2 LQKENI. V shed 5 bases, J shed 7 bases, and the junction held 11 bases outside the gene matches. Written as DNA, the CDR3 is TGTGCCAGCTCAACGAGCGGGGGGGGATCTCGGAATGAGCAGTTCTTC. It specifies CASSTSGGGSRNEQFF. Drawing the rest from reference TRBV18 and TRBJ2-1, the complete variable domain is NAGVMQNPRHLVRRRGQEARLRCSPMKGHSHVYWYRQLPEEGLKFMVYLQKENIIDESGMPKERFSAEFPKEGPSILRIQQVVRGDSAAYFCASSTSGGGSRNEQFFGPGTRLTVL.

This clone was observed a few times. Distinct nucleotide sequences in the sample also encode this CDR3. The chain has TRBV10-3 and TRBJ2-3; 12 nucleotides agree with TRBD2. The CDR3 has 16 residues. The ends lost 3 bases at V and 0 bases at J; junction bases unmatched: 1. The germline V gene encodes CDR1 ENHRY and CDR2 SYGVKD. CDR3 region: CAISEGLAGSTDTQYF. The DNA of the CDR3 is TGTGCCATCAGTGAAGGACTAGCGGGGAGCACAGATACGCAGTATTTT.

J is TRBJ2-7 and V is TRBV6-9; TRBD2 aligns across 7 bases. The CDR3 runs to 17 residues. Trimming took 3 bases from V and 0 from J; bases not matched to a gene: 11. Germline CDR1 MNHGY, CDR2 SVAAGI. CDR3: CASSYPLREESSYEQYF. CDR3 nucleotides: TGTGCCAGCAGTTACCCGCTTCGGGAGGAGAGCTCCTACGAGCAGTACTTC.

The rearrangement joins TRBV18 to TRBJ2-7; the match to TRBD2 covers 7 bases. The germline CDR1 and CDR2 sequences are KGHSH and LQKENI. Unmatched junction bases numbered 7, after V lost 3 bases and J lost 2 bases. The CDR3 extends over 15 amino acids. CDR3 region: CASSPPGAGAYEQYF. CDR3 in DNA: TGTGCCAGCTCACCCCCCGGGGCGGGGGCCTACGAGCAGTACTTC.

The CDR3 DNA reads TGTGCAAGTCGCTTAGCCGGGCAGGGGAGCAATCAGCCCCAGCATTTT. Translation gives CASRLAGQGSNQPQHF. The chain uses TRBV12-2 and TRBJ1-5; the D call of TRBD1 is as the table states it, not checked on the DNA. TRBV12-2 is a documented pseudogene. This CDR3 region has 16 residues.

The count of this clone is one. The genes are TRBV27 and TRBJ1-2, with D hard to call. From germline, CDR1 is MNHEY and CDR2 SMNVEV (reference sequence). The V gene lost 5 bases and the J gene lost 4 bases, with 11 bases spanning the gap. CDR3 length: 13 residues. DNA for the CDR3: TGTGCCAGCAGTCCGCTCCAATCCTATGGCTACACCTTC. This sequence encodes CASSPLQSYGYTF.

The chain has TRBV5-5 and TRBJ2-7; no clear D. Looked up from germline, CDR1 is SGHKS and CDR2 is YYEKEE (reference sequence). This CDR3 has 13 amino acids. V was shortened by 0 bases and J by 4 bases, with 8 bases between the two germline ends. Written as DNA, the CDR3 is TGTGCCAGCAGCTTGGTGACTCGATACGAGCAGTACTTC. Its protein product is CASSLVTRYEQYF.

In nucleotides, the CDR3 is TGTGCCAGCAGCTTAGGTGCGGGGGGGCGAGGGGCCCGCTATGGCTACACCTTC. Its translation: CASSLGAGGRGARYGYTF. The rearrangement joins TRBV7-2 to TRBJ1-2, with a tentative D call TRBD1 (6 bases). V shed 1 base and J shed 4 bases, with 22 bases lying between them. Germline V gene lookup returns CDR1 SGHTA and CDR2 FQGNSA. The CDR3 spans 18 residues.

This rearrangement joins TRBV5-1 to TRBJ1-2; tentative D call: TRBD1 (6 bases). In germline, CDR1 is SGHRS, CDR2 YFSETQ. Trimming removed 3 bases from V and 1 base from J, with 16 bases in between. The CDR3 sequence is 16 residues long. The CDR3 protein is CASSSNPGHNNYGYTF. In DNA, the CDR3 is TGCGCCAGCAGCTCGAACCCGGGACACAATAACTATGGCTACACCTTC.

The genes are TRBV5-4 and TRBJ2-5, with 7 nucleotides matching TRBD2. The CDR3 contains 14 residues. Germline V gene lookup returns CDR1 SGHNT and CDR2 YYREEE (reference sequence). Trimming at V came to 4 bases and at J to 0 bases, leaving 3 bases not matched to a gene. CDR3 sequence reads: CASSTGTNQETQYF. Here the CDR3 DNA reads TGTGCCAGCAGCACGGGGACTAACCAAGAGACCCAGTACTTC.

V usage is TRBV6-5 and J usage is TRBJ2-2; D is perhaps TRBD1 (7 bases). Germline-derived CDR1 and CDR2 are MNHEY and SVGAGI. With 7 bases removed from V and 3 bases from J, the gap between germline ends came to 12 bases. The CDR3 is 14 amino acids. This CDR3 is CASTGGPDTGELFF. The CDR3 bases are TGTGCCAGCACAGGGGGGCCGGACACCGGGGAGCTGTTTTTT.

The chain has TRBV15 and TRBJ1-1; D unresolved. The CDR3 has 13 residues. With 6 bases removed from V and 2 bases from J, the gap between germline ends came to 10 bases. CDR1 is LNHNV and CDR2 is YYDKDF in the germline V gene (reference sequence). CDR3 region: CATSVMANTEAFF. CDR3 sequence (DNA): TGTGCCACCAGTGTTATGGCCAACACTGAAGCTTTCTTT.

This clone was seen once. The chain links TRBV6-5 to TRBJ1-1; a weak D match, TRBD1 (6 bases). V was shortened by 7 bases and J by 5 bases, with 17 bases between the two germline ends. The CDR3 has 14 residues. The germline CDR1 and CDR2 sequences are MNHEY and SVGAGI. CDR3 bases: TGTGCCAGCACCAAACAGGGTGGGGGGACTGAAGCTTTCTTT. It codes for CASTKQGGGTEAFF.

V is TRBV4-3 and J is TRBJ2-1; 12 nucleotides agree with TRBD2. The J segment lost 7 bases and the V segment lost 0 bases, leaving 13 bases of the junction unmatched. This CDR3 region has 19 residues. Germline V gene sequence: CDR1 LGHNA, CDR2 YSLEER. CDR3 sequence: CASSQDAASGGAWGNEQFF. The CDR3 coding sequence is TGCGCCAGCAGCCAAGATGCGGCTAGCGGGGGGGCCTGGGGAAATGAGCAGTTCTTC.